This T cell receptor beta chain was sequenced for a study of response to subunit inactivated influenza vaccine. This clonotype was seen ten or more times. Its antigen remains unidentified. General study points: It was the authors' suggestion that each seasonal influenza vaccination recruits few new T cells.

V lost 3 bases, J lost 4 bases, and 8 bases lay in between. CDR3 length: 13 residues. A single record per CDR3 protein comes from TCRdb applying MiXCR to the RT-PCR reads. Among roughly 570,000 distinct CDR3 sequences listed, approximately 15% were seen once. The clonotype was recovered from a middle-aged man who received an inactivated influenza vaccine. The rearrangement links TRBV12-3 or TRBV12-4 to TRBJ2-3; D is unresolved. The starting material was PBMCs from blood, obtained about 11 days after vaccination. The DNA of the CDR3 is TGTGCCAGCAGTTTGGTAGGGCCAGATACGCAGTATTTT. This translates into CASSLVGPDTQYF.